This passage covers 3 T cell receptor beta chains from one sample sequenced in a study of cytomegalovirus exposure and HLA in healthy donors (dated by TCRdb to 2017 to 2019). The library was produced with the immunoSEQ multiplex PCR assay. TCRdb took this table from immuneACCESS and kept in-frame rearrangements with V and J called. Such tables lack part of the clones; where checked against another copy, unresolved V genes explain under half of the gap, and the rest is unexplained. The sample table shows about 65,000 clones, and 92% are seen once. The ten largest clones capture 1% to 1.5% of the sample. The sample consisted of PBMCs. The receptor set was obtained from a woman aged 18-29 years in good health and CMV-seronegative.

The genes are TRBV5-5 and TRBJ2-3; D is undetermined. The CDR3 is 12 amino acids. Germline assignment: CDR1 SGHKS and CDR2 YYEKEE (reference sequence). The V end lost 4 bases, the J end lost 3 bases, and 6 bases lay between the germline ends. CDR3 region: CASSSLTDTQYF. For the CDR3, the DNA is TGTGCCAGCAGCAGCTTAACAGATACGCAGTATTTT.

The V gene is TRBV28, the J gene TRBJ2-5; a possible D gene is TRBD2 (6 bases). V lost 2 bases to trimming and J lost 4 bases, with 20 bases between them. The CDR3 extends over 17 amino acids. Germline CDR1 MDHEN, CDR2 SYDVKM. The CDR3: CASSLSFTSWRGETQYF. The CDR3 bases are TGTGCCAGCAGTTTAAGCTTCACCAGCTGGAGGGGAGAGACCCAGTACTTC. Full variable domain (remainder filled in from reference TRBV28 and TRBJ2-5): DVKVTQSSRYLVKRTGEKVFLECVQDMDHENMFWYRQDPGLGLRLIYFSYDVKMKEKGDIPEGYSVSREKKERFSLILESASTNQTSMYLCASSLSFTSWRGETQYFGPGTRLLVL.

This chain connects TRBV2 to TRBJ1-4, with TRBD1 matching over 9 bases. The trim removed 5 bases at V and 10 bases at J, leaving 8 bases unmatched. CDR3 length equals 14 residues. The germline V gene encodes CDR1 SNHLY and CDR2 FYNNEI. In DNA, the CDR3 is TGTGCCAGCAGTTCTCGCGGGACAGGGAGAAAACTGTTTTTT. It encodes CASSSRGTGRKLFF.